The rows below give T cell receptor beta chains drawn from one sample of a study of shared clonotypes between healthy human individuals. This table comes from immunoSEQ multiplex PCR, and its TCRdb copy is limited to in-frame clones, with some not included. The table lists over 850,000 clones, about 84% of them singletons, with more than 0.55% in the top ten. Sequencing was done on a sample of memory CD4+ T cells from PBMCs. These TCRs come from a man aged 18 to 29 in good health. Some clones in this sample may be carry-over from other donors' samples. The CDR3 runs from the conserved cysteine through the conserved F or W. Each record gives: V gene, CDR3 protein.

>TRBV7-9
CASSPLFYEQYF
>TRBV20-1
CSGQVESEAFF
>TRBV27
CASGREAPPEQYF
>TRBV5-1
CASRSGTGQETQYF
>TRBV7-8
CASSADRFNGYTF
>TRBV11-3
CASSLDYRRNTEAFF
>TRBV5-1
CASSLRTDYGYTF
>TRBV28
CASSLGHGGSTYEQYF
>TRBV18
CASSPDGEETQYF
>TRBV2
CASNRDGGQKNQPQHF
>TRBV11-2
CASSRIRGRGQLDEKLFF
>TRBV6-6
CASAQMGGNQPQHF
>TRBV6-6
CAGSRDRQETQYF
>TRBV5-4
CASSARTAEQYF
>TRBV11-2
CASSKGYPETQYF
>TRBV6-1
CASSRDRGSEQYF
>TRBV19
CASRINEDTEAFF
>TRBV7-9
CASSQDSGHGYTF
>TRBV15
CATSRGWGTGPEAFF
>TRBV19
CASSISGLGGVIQYF
>TRBV5-4
CASSGPGTGGLVVKNIQYF
>TRBV5-6
CASSPRQRPTNTGELFF
>TRBV28
CAVGYTRDQPQHF
>TRBV6-1
CASSEGLGLDYEQYF
>TRBV6-1
CAGAGGQGLNEQFF
>TRBV7-2
CASREVGGLQETQYF
>TRBV19
CASSITTALLYGYTF
>TRBV7-2
CASSPGTQGGYTF
>TRBV2
CASSEWGAPVTEAFF
>TRBV29-1
CSARLAGGTYEQYF
>TRBV27
CASSLGRSNQPQHF
>TRBV7-9
CASSLGQGAGYTF
>TRBV7-8
CASSRSNQPQHF
>TRBV27
CASSPPVDGQDTQYF
>TRBV28
CASSLSSSGRNEQFF
>TRBV5-1
CASHGTSGSEQYF